This section outlines one T cell receptor beta chain sequence together with its context. The antigen remains undetermined. Previously described methods with listed TCR primers produced the bulk TCR libraries. TCRdb independently ran MiXCR on the PCR reads; one entry per CDR3 protein. Of 460,000 or so distinct CDR3 sequences in the sample, 20% to 25% are singletons; the top ten hold around 0.86%. The data originate from a study of molecular identifiers for immune sequencing clone quantification. General study points: Highly expanded clone sizes could be underestimated by identical TCR molecules that share a barcode.

There are 16 residues in the CDR3. The V gene lost 2 bases and the J gene lost 2 bases, with 13 bases spanning the gap. Germline assignment: CDR1 SGHVS and CDR2 FQNEAQ. Naive CD8 T cells underwent sorting with the CD8+CD4-CCR7+CD45RA+ definition. The gene calls are TRBV7-8 and TRBJ1-5, with D possibly matching TRBD1 (6 bases). The TCR originated in a human donor in good health. Some libraries in this study had Jurkat cell RNA spiked in. Sequenced material: naive CD8+ T cells from blood, with Jurkat cell RNA spiked in. Subset denoted: FACS-sorted CD8+CD4-CCR7+CD45RA+ naive T cells. The CDR3 nucleotides read TGTGCCAGCAGCTTAATAGAGGGGGATGGCAATCAGCCCCAGCATTTT. Amino acid sequence: CASSLIEGDGNQPQHF.